A single sample is the source of the 3 T cell receptor beta chains below, sequenced in a study of CD8 T cells in Susac syndrome. The authors reverse transcribed roughly 0.5 to 1 ug RNA with random hexamers. TCRdb re-derived calls from the immunoSEQ multiplex PCR reads in MiXCR, one entry per CDR3 protein. The sample has about 400,000 distinct CDR3 sequences; more than 70% are singletons. Material for sequencing was CD8+ T cells from PBMCs. All receptors derive from a human donor with multiple sclerosis.

This sequence joins TRBV2 and TRBJ2-3; D gene uncertain. V lost 8 bases, J lost 2 bases, and 14 bases lay in between. This CDR3 region has 14 residues. In germline, CDR1 is SNHLY, CDR2 FYNNEI. The CDR3 bases are TGTGCCAGCCCCGATTATACCTTCACAGATACGCAGTATTTT. Translating it yields CASPDYTFTDTQYF.

This chain joins TRBV27 and TRBJ1-1; TRBD1 might be the D (5 bases). Trimming removed 8 bases from V and 4 bases from J, with 8 bases in between. The CDR3 length is 11 residues. Germline V gene data show CDR1 as MNHEY and CDR2 as SMNVEV (reference sequence). The DNA of the CDR3 is TGTGCCAGCGCGGGGCCCACTGAAGCTTTCTTT. Translation: CASAGPTEAFF.

The table lists this clonotype with a count of one. The chain uses TRBV7-2 and TRBJ2-1; 10 bases are a match to TRBD2. V was pared by 5 bases and J by 4 bases, with 8 bases of the junction left unmatched. This CDR3 spans 16 amino acids. CDR1 and CDR2 (germline): SGHTA, FQGNSA. The CDR3 reads CASSPSGTSVYNEQFF. The CDR3 DNA reads as TGTGCCAGCAGCCCATCCGGGACTAGCGTGTACAATGAGCAGTTCTTC. Looking up the rest from reference TRBV7-2 and TRBJ2-1 gives the full variable domain: GAGVSQSPSNKVTEKGKDVELRCDPISGHTALYWYRQSLGQGLEFLIYFQGNSAPDKSGLPSDRFSAERTGGSVSTLTIQRTQQEDSAVYLCASSPSGTSVYNEQFFGPGTRLTVL.